This entry describes one TCR beta chain. This sample was included in a study of control samples from healthy donors and cancer patients. Profiling relied on immunoSEQ multiplex PCR, and the TCRdb table lists in-frame clones only, not all of them. The data contain about 160,000 clones, roughly 95% of them singletons. Germline V gene lookup returns CDR1 SGHRS and CDR2 YFSETQ. The CDR3 spans 16 residues. V dropped 0 bases and J dropped 6 bases, with 16 bases sitting between them. This chain connects TRBV5-1 to TRBJ1-5, with TRBD1 as a possible D gene (5 bases). The specimen was blood. This TCR was recovered from a woman in her 30s in good health. For the CDR3, the DNA is TGCGCCAGCAGCTTGGATGGTCCCCCGGGGGGTCAGCCCCAGCATTTT. Translation gives CASSLDGPPGGQPQHF.